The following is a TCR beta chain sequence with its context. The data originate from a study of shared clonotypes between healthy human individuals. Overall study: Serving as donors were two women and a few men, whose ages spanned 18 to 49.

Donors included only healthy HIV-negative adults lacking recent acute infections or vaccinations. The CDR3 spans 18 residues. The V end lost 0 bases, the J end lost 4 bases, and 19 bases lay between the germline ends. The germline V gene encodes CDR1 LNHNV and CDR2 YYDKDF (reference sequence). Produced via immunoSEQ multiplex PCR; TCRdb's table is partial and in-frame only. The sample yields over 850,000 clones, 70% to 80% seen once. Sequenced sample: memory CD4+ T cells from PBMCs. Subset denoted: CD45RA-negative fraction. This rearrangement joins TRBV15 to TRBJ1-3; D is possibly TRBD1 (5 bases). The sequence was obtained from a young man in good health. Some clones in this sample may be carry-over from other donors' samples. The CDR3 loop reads CATSRDSGTRVGGNTIYF. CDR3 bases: TGTGCCACCAGCAGAGATTCCGGGACCAGGGTTGGGGGAAACACCATATATTTT.